This TCR beta chain was documented in a study of CD8 T cells in Susac syndrome. Background on the study: There were 5 or 6 sequenced Susac syndrome patients with active disease and eight or nine in remission. Study results and caveats: CD4+ T cell repertoires in Susac syndrome lacked clonal expansion.

With regard to this clonotype: Its antigen remains unidentified.

With random hexamers, roughly 0.5 to 1 ug RNA was reverse transcribed. The amplification used immunoSEQ multiplex PCR on TCR beta CDR3; it spanned 54 Vbeta and 13 Jbeta. TCRdb re-called the immunoSEQ multiplex PCR reads with MiXCR, one entry per CDR3 protein. The sample lists roughly 250,000 distinct CDR3 sequences, almost 97% occurring once. J lost 4 bases, V lost 7 bases, and 11 bases had no gene match. CDR3 length equals 14 residues. The germline CDR1 and CDR2 sequences are SQVTM and ANQGSEA. The authors sequenced TCR beta from blood CD8+ and CD4+ T cells. The clonotype was recovered from a human donor with Susac syndrome. V is TRBV29-1 and J is TRBJ2-7, with 9 bases that match TRBD1. Source material: CD4+ T cells from PBMCs. CDR3 sequence reads: CSAVGQGIVYEQYF. As DNA, the CDR3 is TGCAGCGCTGTCGGACAGGGGATCGTGTACGAGCAGTACTTC.